The 7 T cell receptor beta chains reported below all come from one sample, sequenced in a study of early T cells in non-severe SARS-CoV-2 infection. A single record per CDR3 protein comes from TCRdb applying MiXCR to the 5' RACE reads. The table lists about 26,000 distinct CDR3 sequences, around 5.5% of them singletons. Sequences were obtained from whole blood. The receptor source for this set is an adult who was a healthcare worker with PCR-confirmed SARS-CoV-2 infection or an uninfected control (not recorded which).

This clonotype was seen repeatedly, ten times or more. In nucleotides, the CDR3 is TGCAGTGCTCCGGGGCCCCCCTACAATGAGCAGTTCTTC. Amino acid sequence: CSAPGPPYNEQFF. The V and J genes are TRBV20-1 and TRBJ2-1; possibly TRBD1 or TRBD2 for D (5 bases each). The CDR3 extends over 13 amino acids. Between the trimmed V and J ends, which lost 5 bases and 2 bases, there was a span of 10 bases. Germline CDR1 reads DFQATT; CDR2 reads SNEGSKA (reference sequence).

The genes are TRBV6-6 and TRBJ2-5; D may match TRBD1 or TRBD2 (5 bases each). V shed 8 bases and J shed 7 bases, with 14 bases lying between them. This CDR3 has 12 residues. Per germline, CDR1 MNHNY and CDR2 SVGAGI (reference sequence). The chain's CDR3 is CASGTALGTQYF. CDR3 sequence (DNA): TGTGCCAGCGGGACGGCCTTGGGGACCCAGTACTTC.

The sample holds a few counts of this clonotype. This chain connects TRBV12-3 or TRBV12-4 to TRBJ1-4; 9 bases fit TRBD1. With 5 bases clipped from V and 9 bases from J, the junction kept 4 bases outside the gene matches. The length of the CDR3 is 13 residues. The CDR3 spells CASSIDRGKKLFF. Here the CDR3 DNA reads TGTGCCAGCAGTATCGACAGGGGGAAAAAACTGTTTTTT.

This clonotype was counted at least ten times. The chain combines TRBV12-5 with TRBJ1-1, with a tentative D call TRBD1 (5 bases). From germline, CDR1 is LGHNT and CDR2 FRNRAP. The V end lost 7 bases, the J end lost 1 base, and 13 bases lay between the germline ends. This CDR3 contains 14 residues. The CDR3 DNA reads TGTGCTAGTGCCTCCCCCGGGGGGAACACTGAAGCTTTCTTT. This encodes CASASPGGNTEAFF. Complete variable domain (other parts from reference TRBV12-5 and TRBJ1-1): DARVTQTPRHKVTEMGQEVTMRCQPILGHNTVFWYRQTMMQGLELLAYFRNRAPLDDSGMPKDRFSAEMPDATLATLKIQPSEPRDSAVYFCASASPGGNTEAFFGQGTRLTVV.

Sample share makes this clonotype medium-sized (0.01 to 0.1%). This sequence joins TRBV2 and TRBJ2-1, with D unclear. This CDR3 has 14 amino acids. CDR1 is SNHLY, CDR2 FYNNEI, per germline. V was cut by 4 bases and J by 0 bases, with 7 bases left in between. The CDR3 DNA is TGTGCCAGCAGTGTAGCCAGCTCCTACAATGAGCAGTTCTTC. Translation: CASSVASSYNEQFF.

By sample fraction, this clonotype is medium-sized. The V gene is TRBV5-4, the J gene TRBJ2-7; D is unresolved. The CDR3 has 14 amino acids. The V gene's germline CDR1 is SGHNT and CDR2 YYREEE (reference sequence). Trimming cost V 2 bases and J 5 bases, with 14 bases left between them. For the CDR3, the DNA is TGTGCCAGCAGCTTTGGGCTCGGGTACAACGAGCAGTACTTC. It is translated as CASSFGLGYNEQYF.

Many counts were recorded for this clonotype. The J gene is TRBJ1-5, the V gene TRBV7-9, with a weak D call TRBD1 (5 bases). Trimming left V 1 base short and J 7 bases short, with 11 bases between. CDR1 and CDR2 from the germline V gene are SEHNR and FQNEAQ (reference sequence). The CDR3 totals 14 residues. Here the CDR3 DNA reads TGTGCCAGCAGCTTAGACGGCGGGGGACAGCCCCAGCATTTT. Encoded protein: CASSLDGGGQPQHF.